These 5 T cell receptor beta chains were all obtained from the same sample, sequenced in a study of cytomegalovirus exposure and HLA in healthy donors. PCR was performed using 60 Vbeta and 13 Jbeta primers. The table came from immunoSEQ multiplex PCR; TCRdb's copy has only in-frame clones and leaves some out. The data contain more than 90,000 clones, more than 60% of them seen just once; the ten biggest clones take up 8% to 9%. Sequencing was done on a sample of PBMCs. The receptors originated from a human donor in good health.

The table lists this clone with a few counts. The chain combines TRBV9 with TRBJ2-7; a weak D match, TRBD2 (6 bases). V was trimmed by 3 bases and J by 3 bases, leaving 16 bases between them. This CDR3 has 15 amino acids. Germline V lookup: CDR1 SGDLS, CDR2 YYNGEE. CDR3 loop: CASSGGPGVGYEQYF. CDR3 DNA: TGTGCCAGCAGCGGAGGGCCGGGGGTAGGCTACGAGCAGTACTTC.

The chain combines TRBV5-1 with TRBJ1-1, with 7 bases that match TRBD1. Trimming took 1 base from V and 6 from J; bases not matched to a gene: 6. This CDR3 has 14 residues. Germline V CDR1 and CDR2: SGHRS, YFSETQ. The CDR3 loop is CASSLLEGAAEAFF. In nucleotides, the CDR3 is TGCGCCAGCAGCTTGTTGGAGGGGGCGGCTGAAGCTTTCTTT.

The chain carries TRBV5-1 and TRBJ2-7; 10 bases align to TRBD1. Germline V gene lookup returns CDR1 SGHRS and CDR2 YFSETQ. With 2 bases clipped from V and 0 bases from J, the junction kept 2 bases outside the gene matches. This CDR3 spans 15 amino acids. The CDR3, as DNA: TGCGCCAGCAGCTTTGGACAGGGGGTCTCCTACGAGCAGTACTTC. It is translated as CASSFGQGVSYEQYF.

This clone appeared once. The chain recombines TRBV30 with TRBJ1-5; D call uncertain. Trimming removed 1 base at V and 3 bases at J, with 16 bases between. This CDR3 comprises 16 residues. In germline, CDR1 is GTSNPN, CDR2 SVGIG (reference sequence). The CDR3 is CAWSASLAAINQPQHF. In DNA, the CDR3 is TGTGCCTGGAGTGCGTCACTGGCGGCTATCAATCAGCCCCAGCATTTT.

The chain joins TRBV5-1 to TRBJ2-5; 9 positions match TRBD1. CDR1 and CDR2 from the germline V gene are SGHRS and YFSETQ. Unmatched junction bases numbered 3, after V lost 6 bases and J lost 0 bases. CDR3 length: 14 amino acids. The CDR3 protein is CASTRTGDQETQYF. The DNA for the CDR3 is TGCGCCAGCACCCGGACAGGGGACCAAGAGACCCAGTACTTC.